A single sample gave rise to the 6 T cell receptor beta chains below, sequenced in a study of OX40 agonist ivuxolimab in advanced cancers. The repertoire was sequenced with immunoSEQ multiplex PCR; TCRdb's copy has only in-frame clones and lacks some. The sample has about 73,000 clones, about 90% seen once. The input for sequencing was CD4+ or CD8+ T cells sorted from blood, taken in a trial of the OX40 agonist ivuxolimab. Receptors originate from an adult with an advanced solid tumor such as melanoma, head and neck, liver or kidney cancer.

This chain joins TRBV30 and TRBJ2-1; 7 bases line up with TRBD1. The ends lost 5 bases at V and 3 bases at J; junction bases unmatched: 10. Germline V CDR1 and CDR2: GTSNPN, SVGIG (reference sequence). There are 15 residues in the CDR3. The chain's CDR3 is CAWAAGTALYNEQFF. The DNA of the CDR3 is TGTGCCTGGGCTGCCGGGACAGCCCTCTACAATGAGCAGTTCTTC.

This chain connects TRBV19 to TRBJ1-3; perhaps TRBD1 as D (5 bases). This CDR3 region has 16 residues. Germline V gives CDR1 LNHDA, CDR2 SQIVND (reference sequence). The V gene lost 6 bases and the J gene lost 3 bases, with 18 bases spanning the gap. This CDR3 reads CASSPPGARFGNTIYF. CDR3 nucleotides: TGTGCCAGTAGCCCTCCCGGGGCGCGGTTTGGAAACACCATATATTTT.

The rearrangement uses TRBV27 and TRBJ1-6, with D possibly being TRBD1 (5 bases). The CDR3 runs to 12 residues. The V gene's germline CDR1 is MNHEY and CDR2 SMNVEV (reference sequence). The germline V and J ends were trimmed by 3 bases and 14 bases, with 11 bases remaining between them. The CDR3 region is CASSLLGGALHF. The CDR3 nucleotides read TGTGCCAGCAGTTTGCTGGGGGGGGCCCTCCACTTT.

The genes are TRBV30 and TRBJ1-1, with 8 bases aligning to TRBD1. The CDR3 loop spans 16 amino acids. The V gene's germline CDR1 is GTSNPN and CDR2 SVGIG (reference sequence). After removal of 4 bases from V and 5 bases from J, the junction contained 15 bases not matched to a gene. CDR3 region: CAWKPTGAARITEAFF. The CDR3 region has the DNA TGTGCCTGGAAGCCGACAGGGGCCGCTCGGATAACTGAAGCTTTCTTT. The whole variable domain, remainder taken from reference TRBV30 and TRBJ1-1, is SQTIHQWPATLVQPVGSPLSLECTVEGTSNPNLYWYRQAAGRGLQLLFYSVGIGQISSEVPQNLSASRPQDRQFILSSKKLLLSDSGFYLCAWKPTGAARITEAFFGQGTRLTVV.

This CDR3 is CASSLGQSDTDTQYF. DNA of the CDR3: TGCGCCAGCAGCCTGGGACAGTCTGACACAGATACGCAGTATTTT. The chain carries TRBV5-1 and TRBJ2-3; the match to TRBD1 covers 7 bases. The germline CDR1 and CDR2 sequences are SGHRS and YFSETQ. The CDR3 runs to 15 residues. V shed 4 bases and J 2 bases; nucleotides not matched to a gene: 7.

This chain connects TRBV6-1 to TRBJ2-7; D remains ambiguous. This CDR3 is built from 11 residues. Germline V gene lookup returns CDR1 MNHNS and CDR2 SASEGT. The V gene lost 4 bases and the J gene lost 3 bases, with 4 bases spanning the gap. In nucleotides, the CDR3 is TGTGCCAGCAGTGTGCGCTACGAGCAGTACTTC. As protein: CASSVRYEQYF.